The 9 T cell receptor beta chains below were found in one sample sequenced in a study of beta chain features in type 1 diabetes. The investigators reverse transcribed all of the isolated RNA, so they sequenced expressed TCRB transcripts. Sequencing used immunoSEQ multiplex PCR; TCRdb keeps in-frame clones, though not all of them. The sample has 390,000 or so clones, approximately 15% seen once. Sample: naive CD4+ T cells from blood. These receptors all stem from a man aged 25 to 45 in good health.

This clone was detected only a few times. The genes are TRBV19 and TRBJ2-6, with D maybe TRBD2 (6 bases). Germline loops: CDR1 LNHDA, CDR2 SQIVND (reference sequence). V lost 5 bases and J 0 bases, leaving 14 bases between the germline ends. The CDR3 has 17 residues. The CDR3 region has the DNA TGTGCCAGTAGTTCCAGGGACGGGGGCTCTGGGGCCAACGTCCTGACTTTC. As protein: CASSSRDGGSGANVLTF.

The genes are TRBV23-1 and TRBJ1-2; 8 nucleotides line up with TRBD1. TRBV23-1 has ORF status, its function being uncertain. The CDR3 contains 15 residues. V trimming: 2 bases; J trimming: 4 bases; junction bases outside the gene matches: 6. This CDR3 reads CASSQPGGPLYGYTF. The CDR3, as DNA: TGCGCCAGCAGTCAACCAGGGGGCCCCCTCTATGGCTACACCTTC.

The rearrangement links TRBV30 to TRBJ1-1; weak D call: TRBD1 (6 bases). Germline V gives CDR1 GTSNPN, CDR2 SVGIG (reference sequence). V lost 5 bases and J lost 11, with 21 bases in between. CDR3 length equals 13 residues. The CDR3 is CAWAGTLQPAAFF. The CDR3 DNA reads as TGTGCCTGGGCCGGGACACTCCAACCCGCGGCTTTCTTT.

In DNA form, the CDR3 reads TGTGCCAGCAGTTTGATAGCGGAATCCTACAATGAGCAGTTCTTC. Its protein product is CASSLIAESYNEQFF. The chain uses TRBV6-7 and TRBJ2-1, with D maybe TRBD2 (6 bases). TRBV6-7 is reported as an ORF; its role is uncertain. CDR3 length equals 15 residues. Trimming took 4 bases from V and 1 from J, leaving 11 bases between them.

The chain employs TRBV30 and TRBJ2-1; 11 bases align to TRBD2. In germline, CDR1 is GTSNPN, CDR2 SVGIG (reference sequence). With V trimmed by 0 bases and J by 8 bases, 9 bases remained unmatched. This CDR3 spans 16 amino acids. CDR3 nucleotides: TGTGCCTGGAGTGTACAAGCTAGCGGGAGGACCTATGAGCAGTTCTTC. The encoded protein is CAWSVQASGRTYEQFF.

This clone has a handful of counts. V is TRBV29-1 and J is TRBJ2-1; the D call may be TRBD1 or TRBD2 (5 bases each). The CDR3 covers 14 residues. V was shortened by 1 base and J by 10 bases, with 17 bases between the two germline ends. Germline V lookup: CDR1 SQVTM, CDR2 ANQGSEA. CDR3 residues: CSVEGGVPWGEQFF. In DNA form, the CDR3 reads TGCAGCGTTGAAGGAGGGGTCCCCTGGGGGGAGCAGTTCTTC.

This clone was seen a handful of times. The chain recombines TRBV14 with TRBJ1-1, with 7 bases lining up with TRBD1. Germline trimming cut 3 bases from V and 10 bases from J; bases unmatched to any gene: 5. This CDR3 is 12 amino acids long. CDR1 is SGHDN and CDR2 is FVKESK in the germline V gene. The CDR3 coding sequence is TGTGCCAGCAGCCAGATCCAGGGGGTAGCTTTCTTT. This sequence encodes CASSQIQGVAFF.

The chain links TRBV7-3 to TRBJ1-2, with no clear D. This CDR3 is built from 14 residues. With 0 bases removed from V and 3 bases from J, the gap between germline ends came to 8 bases. Germline loops: CDR1 SGHTA, CDR2 FQGTGA. CDR3 region: CASSLTAGDYGYTF. The CDR3 nucleotides are TGTGCCAGCAGCTTAACGGCCGGGGACTATGGCTACACCTTC.

The chain links TRBV7-2 to TRBJ1-1; no reliable D call. The CDR3 contains 12 residues. Germline V lookup: CDR1 SGHTA, CDR2 FQGNSA. V gave up 3 bases and J gave up 8 bases, with 10 bases separating them. The CDR3 coding sequence is TGTGCCAGCAGCTTTATTTTATCCGAAGCTTTCTTT. Its protein is CASSFILSEAFF.